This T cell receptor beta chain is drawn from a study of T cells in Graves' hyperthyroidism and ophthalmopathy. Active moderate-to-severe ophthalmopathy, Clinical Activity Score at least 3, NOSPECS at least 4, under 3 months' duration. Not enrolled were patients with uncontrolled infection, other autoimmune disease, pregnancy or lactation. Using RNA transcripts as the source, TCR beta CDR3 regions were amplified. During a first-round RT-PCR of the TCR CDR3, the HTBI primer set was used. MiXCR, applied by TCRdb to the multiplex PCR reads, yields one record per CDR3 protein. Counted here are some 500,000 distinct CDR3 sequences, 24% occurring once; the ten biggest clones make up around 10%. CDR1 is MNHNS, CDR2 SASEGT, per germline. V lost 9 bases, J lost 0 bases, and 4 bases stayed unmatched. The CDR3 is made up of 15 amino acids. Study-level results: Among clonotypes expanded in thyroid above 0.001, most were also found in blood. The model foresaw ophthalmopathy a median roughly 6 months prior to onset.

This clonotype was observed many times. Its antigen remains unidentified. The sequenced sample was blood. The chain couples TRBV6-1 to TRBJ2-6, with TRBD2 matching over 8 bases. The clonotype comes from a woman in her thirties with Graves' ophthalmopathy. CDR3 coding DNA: TGTGCCAGTACTAGCGGTTACTCTGGGGCCAACGTCCTGACTTTC. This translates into CASTSGYSGANVLTF.